What follows are 30 T cell receptor beta chains derived from one specimen sequenced in a study of cytomegalovirus exposure and HLA in healthy donors listed by TCRdb under 2017. Receptor libraries were prepared by the immunoSEQ multiplex PCR assay. A mixture of 60 forward primers for TCR Vbeta segments and 13 reverse primers for TCR Jbeta segments was used in the multiplex PCR. TCRdb holds this immuneACCESS table with in-frame rearrangements only. Some clones are missing; in checked studies, unresolved V genes explain under half, and the rest has no known cause. The sample table contains 150,000 to 200,000 clones; only one count was recorded for 76% of them. Jointly, the top ten make up approximately 3% of the sample. The sample was PBMCs. Receptor source: a male donor in good health and CMV-seronegative.

The rearrangement links TRBV7-9 to TRBJ1-2; D not certain. The CDR3 loop spans 13 amino acids. Germline V gene lookup returns CDR1 SEHNR and CDR2 FQNEAQ (reference sequence). Trimming left V 3 bases short and J 2 bases short, with 7 bases between. CDR3 sequence reads: CASSFAENYGYTF. The CDR3 DNA reads TGTGCCAGCAGCTTCGCGGAAAACTATGGCTACACCTTC.

A single count supports this clone. The V call is TRBV7-3, the J call TRBJ1-2, with a tentative D call TRBD1 (6 bases). Trimming cost V 2 bases and J 4 bases, with 32 bases left between them. The V gene's germline CDR1 is SGHTA and CDR2 FQGTGA. CDR3 length: 21 amino acids. The CDR3 DNA follows: TGTGCCAGCAGCTTAGAACAGGGTCCTCCCCCAAGCGAATTTTTAGGCTATGGCTACACCTTC. The encoded protein is CASSLEQGPPPSEFLGYGYTF.

This clone was picked up one time. The chain joins TRBV7-9 to TRBJ2-5; TRBD1 matches at 7 bases. This CDR3 spans 15 amino acids. J lost 1 base, V lost 1 base, and 3 bases had no gene match. Germline V gene sequence: CDR1 SEHNR, CDR2 FQNEAQ (reference sequence). The DNA of the CDR3 is TGTGCCAGCAGCTTAGGGGACAGCCGCCAAGAGACCCAGTACTTC. It encodes CASSLGDSRQETQYF. Full variable domain (remainder filled in from reference TRBV7-9 and TRBJ2-5): DTGVSQNPRHKITKRGQNVTFRCDPISEHNRLYWYRQTLGQGPEFLTYFQNEAQLEKSRLLSDRFSAERPKGSFSTLEIQRTEQGDSAMYLCASSLGDSRQETQYFGPGTRLLVL.

The chain is built from TRBV5-1 and TRBJ2-2; 9 positions match TRBD1. V lost 4 bases to trimming and J lost 0 bases; unmatched junction nucleotides: 4. CDR1 is SGHRS and CDR2 is YFSETQ in the germline V gene. The CDR3 runs to 16 residues. The CDR3 spells CASSLTGGANTGELFF. CDR3 nucleotides: TGCGCCAGCAGCCTTACAGGGGGCGCGAACACCGGGGAGCTGTTTTTT.

The CDR3 region has the DNA TGTGCCAGCAGCTGGCCGGAGCGGGGGAAAGATCCCTCCTACAATGAGCAGTTCTTC. It codes for CASSWPERGKDPSYNEQFF. The J gene is TRBJ2-1, the V gene TRBV28; 8 positions agree with TRBD2. Germline CDR1 reads MDHEN; CDR2 reads SYDVKM. This CDR3 has 19 amino acids. V lost 6 bases and J lost 0; bases outside the gene matches: 16.

V gene TRBV9 combines with J gene TRBJ2-5; TRBD2 might be the D (6 bases). The CDR3 extends over 15 amino acids. Per germline, CDR1 SGDLS and CDR2 YYNGEE. Trimming removed 0 bases from V and 5 bases from J, with 14 bases in between. In DNA form, the CDR3 reads TGTGCCAGCAGCGTAGGGGGTCTAGGAGGGGAGACCCAGTACTTC. Translation: CASSVGGLGGETQYF.

In its sample, this clone was seen once. This sample includes further DNA sequences coding for the same CDR3. The V call is TRBV30, the J call TRBJ2-7; 10 nucleotides match TRBD2. Per the germline V gene, CDR1 is GTSNPN and CDR2 is SVGIG (reference sequence). This CDR3 is 15 amino acids long. Unmatched junction bases numbered 8, after V lost 4 bases and J lost 2 bases. In DNA, the CDR3 is TGTGCCTGGAACCCGGGGAGCGGGAGGGCCTACGAGCAGTACTTC. Translating it yields CAWNPGSGRAYEQYF.

V gene TRBV30 combines with J gene TRBJ2-1; D perhaps matches TRBD2 (5 bases). CDR1 is GTSNPN, CDR2 SVGIG, per germline (reference sequence). V was cut by 3 bases and J by 16 bases, with 13 bases left in between. The CDR3 has 10 amino acids. CDR3 bases: TGTGCCTGGAGGGGGAGCGTCCCCTTCTTC. Its protein is CAWRGSVPFF.

The V call is TRBV5-4, the J call TRBJ2-2; D is perhaps TRBD1 (6 bases). V lost 2 bases to trimming and J lost 0 bases, with 8 bases between them. CDR1 and CDR2 (germline): SGHNT, YYREEE (reference sequence). This CDR3 contains 15 residues. CDR3 amino acids: CASSFDRTNTGELFF. DNA for the CDR3: TGTGCCAGCAGCTTCGACAGGACGAACACCGGGGAGCTGTTTTTT.

This chain links TRBV5-6 with TRBJ1-4, with 9 bases identical to TRBD1. V was clipped by 4 bases and J by 7 bases; unmatched bases: 5. CDR3 length: 14 residues. CDR1 and CDR2 from the germline V gene are SGHDT and YYEEEE. CDR3 loop: CASSIPGQGEKLFF. DNA of the CDR3: TGTGCCAGCAGCATACCGGGACAGGGTGAAAAACTGTTTTTT.

The chain couples TRBV28 to TRBJ1-1; weak D call: TRBD1 (6 bases). Trimming cost V 7 bases and J 0 bases, with 15 bases left between them. Germline V CDR1 and CDR2: MDHEN, SYDVKM. The CDR3 runs 15 residues. This CDR3 is CASNRVPGVNTEAFF. CDR3 in DNA: TGTGCCAGCAATAGAGTGCCAGGGGTGAACACTGAAGCTTTCTTT.

This sequence joins TRBV5-4 and TRBJ2-7; TRBD2 matches 7 bases. CDR1 SGHNT and CDR2 YYREEE come from the germline V gene (reference sequence). J lost 0 bases, V lost 4 bases, and 7 bases had no gene match. The CDR3 runs to 15 residues. The CDR3 DNA reads TGTGCCAGCAGCGTGGCGGGGGTTGGCTCCTACGAGCAGTACTTC. It codes for CASSVAGVGSYEQYF.

V is TRBV28 and J is TRBJ1-1; the D is unclear. The CDR3 sequence is 11 residues long. V was cut by 2 bases and J by 9 bases, with 7 bases left in between. Looked up from germline, CDR1 is MDHEN and CDR2 is SYDVKM. In nucleotides, the CDR3 is TGTGCCAGCAGTTTAAGGAGCCAAGCTTTCTTT. It translates to CASSLRSQAFF.

The J gene is TRBJ2-1, the V gene TRBV18; 9 bases map to TRBD2. V gave up 2 bases and J gave up 4 bases; unmatched junction bases: 12. Germline V gives CDR1 KGHSH, CDR2 LQKENI. The CDR3 extends over 18 amino acids. The CDR3 loop reads CASSPFALTSGTYNEQFF. CDR3 sequence (DNA): TGTGCCAGCTCACCATTCGCCCTGACTAGCGGAACTTACAATGAGCAGTTCTTC.

This chain connects TRBV6-4 to TRBJ1-1; D possibly corresponds to TRBD1 (6 bases). Trimming removed 6 bases from V and 1 base from J, with 9 bases in between. This CDR3 has 13 amino acids. Germline V gene lookup returns CDR1 MRHNA and CDR2 SNTAGT. CDR3: CASRMDRNTEAFF. The CDR3 nucleotides read TGTGCCAGCAGGATGGACAGGAACACTGAAGCTTTCTTT.

This sequence joins TRBV29-1 and TRBJ2-5; 8 bases agree with TRBD2. Germline V CDR1 and CDR2: SQVTM, ANQGSEA. The CDR3 is made up of 14 amino acids. V was clipped by 7 bases and J by 4 bases; unmatched bases: 11. CDR3 nucleotides: TGCAGCGCGGGGGGGAGGGACGTTAGAGAGACCCAGTACTTC. Residues: CSAGGRDVRETQYF.

The chain joins TRBV4-3 to TRBJ2-3; 8 bases are shared with TRBD1. Germline V gene lookup returns CDR1 LGHNA and CDR2 YSLEER. This CDR3 is built from 16 residues. V trimming: 4 bases; J trimming: 3 bases; junction bases outside the gene matches: 9. The CDR3 reads CASSPDPGQGTDTQYF. The CDR3 coding sequence is TGCGCCAGCAGCCCGGACCCTGGACAGGGTACAGATACGCAGTATTTT.

This clone was detected only once. At one of its ends the junction is not consistent with the germline gene, which may arise from a read error. This sequence joins TRBV6-5 and TRBJ2-7; the match to TRBD2 covers 15 bases. The CDR3 extends over 13 amino acids. Germline lookup yields CDR1 MNHEY and CDR2 SVGAGI. CDR3 DNA sequence: TGTGCCAGCAGTAGCCGGACTAGCGGGAGGGGTGACTTC. Translation gives CASSSRTSGRGDF.

The chain joins TRBV28 to TRBJ1-2, with TRBD1 identical over 7 bases. The CDR3 is 14 amino acids. The germline gives CDR1 MDHEN, CDR2 SYDVKM. V dropped 6 bases and J dropped 4; count of bases not matched to a gene: 8. CDR3 amino acids: CASRETGQVYGYTF. In DNA form, the CDR3 reads TGTGCCAGCAGAGAAACTGGACAGGTCTATGGCTACACCTTC.

The J gene is TRBJ2-7, the V gene TRBV7-2; TRBD2 matches at 13 bases. Germline V gene sequence: CDR1 SGHTA, CDR2 FQGNSA. V lost 6 bases to trimming and J lost 2 bases; unmatched junction nucleotides: 4. The CDR3 totals 15 residues. CDR3 region: CASRGTSGVAYEQYF. As DNA, the CDR3 is TGTGCCAGCAGGGGGACTAGCGGGGTCGCCTACGAGCAGTACTTC.

This chain joins TRBV4-3 and TRBJ1-5; a weak D match, TRBD1 (5 bases). The V gene's germline CDR1 is LGHNA and CDR2 YSLEER. This CDR3 is built from 18 residues. The V gene lost 0 bases and the J gene lost 0 bases, with 15 bases spanning the gap. This chain's CDR3 is CASSQDLGGGGSNQPQHF. In nucleotides, the CDR3 is TGCGCCAGCAGCCAAGATCTAGGCGGGGGTGGTAGCAATCAGCCCCAGCATTTT.

This chain links TRBV27 with TRBJ2-5, with D perhaps TRBD2 (6 bases). Trimming shortened V by 4 bases and J by 5 bases, and 11 bases separated the two germline ends. The CDR3 length is 13 residues. CDR1 MNHEY and CDR2 SMNVEV come from the germline V gene (reference sequence). The CDR3 loop is CASSSNGGETQYF. As DNA, the CDR3 is TGTGCCAGCAGTTCTAACGGAGGGGAGACCCAGTACTTC.

This rearrangement joins TRBV27 to TRBJ1-4, with 10 bases identical to TRBD1. V shed 6 bases and J 7 bases; nucleotides not matched to a gene: 11. CDR1 is MNHEY, CDR2 SMNVEV, per germline (reference sequence). The CDR3 has 16 amino acids. In DNA form, the CDR3 reads TGTGCCAGCAGCCAGAGGACAGGGGGGCTGGGTGAAAAACTGTTTTTT. Its protein is CASSQRTGGLGEKLFF.

This chain connects TRBV6-5 to TRBJ1-2, with D unclear. CDR3 length: 15 residues. Germline CDR1 and CDR2: MNHEY and SVGAGI. V dropped 0 bases and J dropped 4 bases, with 12 bases sitting between them. The CDR3 DNA sequence: TGTGCCAGCAGTTACTCGAGGGTACGAAGCTATGGCTACACCTTC. Translation gives CASSYSRVRSYGYTF.

The chain links TRBV5-1 to TRBJ1-3; 7 bases agree with TRBD1. The V gene end was trimmed by 2 bases and the J gene end by 2 bases; junction bases not matched to a gene: 4. Germline-derived CDR1 and CDR2 are SGHRS and YFSETQ. The CDR3 is 15 residues long. Written as DNA, the CDR3 is TGCGCCAGCAGCTTATTCCAGGGGGCTGGAAACACCATATATTTT. Protein: CASSLFQGAGNTIYF. The full variable domain, its missing parts supplied by reference TRBV5-1 and TRBJ1-3, is KAGVTQTPRYLIKTRGQQVTLSCSPISGHRSVSWYQQTPGQGLQFLFEYFSETQRNKGNFPGRFSGRQFSNSRSEMNVSTLELGDSALYLCASSLFQGAGNTIYFGEGSWLTVV.

This clone was found once. The rearrangement links TRBV5-1 to TRBJ2-5; 9 bases line up with TRBD2. This CDR3 has 13 residues. The V segment lost 4 bases and the J segment 5 bases; nucleotides outside the gene matches: 3. In germline, CDR1 is SGHRS, CDR2 YFSETQ. The CDR3 here is CASSQRGVETQYF. The CDR3 nucleotides are TGCGCCAGCAGCCAGCGGGGGGTCGAGACCCAGTACTTC.

The genes are TRBV27 and TRBJ2-1; 11 nucleotides line up with TRBD2. CDR3 length equals 15 residues. CDR1 is MNHEY, CDR2 SMNVEV, per germline (reference sequence). After removal of 4 bases from V and 1 base from J, the junction contained 0 bases not matched to a gene. The CDR3 spells CASSWTSGSYNEQFF. In DNA, the CDR3 is TGTGCCAGCAGTTGGACTAGCGGGTCCTACAATGAGCAGTTCTTC.

The CDR3 nucleotides are TGTGCCAGCAGTCCATTTCCCGGGACTAGCGGGATCGGTGAGCAGTTCTTC. Encoded protein: CASSPFPGTSGIGEQFF. V is TRBV2 and J is TRBJ2-1; 13 positions match TRBD2. Trimming took 5 bases from V and 9 from J; bases not matched to a gene: 13. This CDR3 comprises 17 residues. CDR1 and CDR2 from the germline V gene are SNHLY and FYNNEI.

This chain connects TRBV30 to TRBJ2-1, with D perhaps matching TRBD1 (5 bases). The CDR3 is 13 amino acids. CDR1 is GTSNPN and CDR2 is SVGIG in the germline V gene (reference sequence). The ends were cut back, 3 bases at V and 2 bases at J, with 8 bases in the middle. The DNA for the CDR3 is TGTGCCTGGAGATTAGGGGCCTACAATGAGCAGTTCTTC. This codes for CAWRLGAYNEQFF.

The V and J genes are TRBV30 and TRBJ1-5; TRBD1 matches 10 bases. CDR3 length equals 15 residues. The ends lost 0 bases at V and 5 bases at J; junction bases unmatched: 4. Germline V gives CDR1 GTSNPN, CDR2 SVGIG (reference sequence). The CDR3 bases are TGTGCCTGGAGTGTAAGGGACAGGGGCTATCAGCCCCAGCATTTT. This translates into CAWSVRDRGYQPQHF. Full variable domain (outside the CDR3, taken from reference TRBV30 and TRBJ1-5): SQTIHQWPATLVQPVGSPLSLECTVEGTSNPNLYWYRQAAGRGLQLLFYSVGIGQISSEVPQNLSASRPQDRQFILSSKKLLLSDSGFYLCAWSVRDRGYQPQHFGDGTRLSIL.